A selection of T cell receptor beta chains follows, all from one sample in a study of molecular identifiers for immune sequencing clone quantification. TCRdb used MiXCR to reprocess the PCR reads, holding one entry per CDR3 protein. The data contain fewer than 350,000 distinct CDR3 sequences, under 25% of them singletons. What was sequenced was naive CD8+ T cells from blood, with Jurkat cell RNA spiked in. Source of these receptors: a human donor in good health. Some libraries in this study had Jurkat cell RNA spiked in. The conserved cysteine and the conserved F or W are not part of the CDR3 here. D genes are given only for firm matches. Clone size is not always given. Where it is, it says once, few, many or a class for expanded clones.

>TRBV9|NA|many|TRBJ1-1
ASSVIDAGVNTEAF
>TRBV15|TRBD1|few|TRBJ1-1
ATSPRTGGMNTEAF
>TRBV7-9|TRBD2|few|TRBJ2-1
ASSLYWLAGGNNEQF
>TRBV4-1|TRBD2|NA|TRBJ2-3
ASSQASGGALDTQY
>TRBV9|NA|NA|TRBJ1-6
ASSDSKTGHSPLH
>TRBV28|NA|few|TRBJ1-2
ASSSPGTFYGYT
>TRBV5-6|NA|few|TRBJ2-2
ASSFVETGELF
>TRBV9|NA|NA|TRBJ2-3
ASNLDGYTDTQY
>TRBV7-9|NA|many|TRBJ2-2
ASSPLHTPNTGELF
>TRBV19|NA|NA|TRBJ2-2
ASSIGQGRDAGEPF
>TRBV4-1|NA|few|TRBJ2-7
ASSQEAGQTYEQY
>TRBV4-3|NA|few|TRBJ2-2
ASSQVIRTGELF
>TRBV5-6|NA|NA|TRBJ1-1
ASSHWLRADEAF
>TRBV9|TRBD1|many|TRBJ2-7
ASSVTGTDSYEQY
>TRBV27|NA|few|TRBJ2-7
ASSFAGSNYEQY
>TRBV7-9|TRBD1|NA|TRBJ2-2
ASSFPVDRGQAGELF
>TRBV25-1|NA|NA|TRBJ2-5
ASSEELQETQY